This T cell receptor beta chain was sequenced for a study of blood T cell repertoires in COVID-19. Study-wide background: Samples taken during acute and convalescent COVID-19 were collected in the United States, Italy and Spain. T cells, B-cell-depleted T cells, or PBMCs supplied cDNA or gDNA.

Original processing notes: Reference gene primers were amplified, and this amplification served to estimate nucleated cell counts. The protocol was immunoSEQ multiplex PCR, while the TCRdb copy is restricted to in-frame clones and leaves out a portion. V and J calls and clone size are as listed in that table; D and trimming were resolved from the DNA. The table has about 250,000 clones, around 90% seen once. Unmatched junction bases numbered 5, after V lost 3 bases and J lost 3 bases. This CDR3 spans 14 amino acids. CDR1 is SGDLS and CDR2 is YYNGEE in the germline V gene. The sequence was obtained from a man at least 80 years old with acute or convalescent COVID-19. Sequencing input: peripheral blood. The rearrangement joins TRBV9 to TRBJ2-7; 8 bases are a match to TRBD1. CDR3 sequence: CASSAAGQVYEQYF. The DNA for the CDR3 is TGTGCCAGCAGCGCCGCGGGACAGGTCTACGAGCAGTACTTC.